Shown below are 3 T cell receptor beta chains from a single sample sequenced in a study of cytomegalovirus exposure and HLA in healthy donors. 60 Vbeta and 13 Jbeta primers were used in PCR. Here immunoSEQ multiplex PCR was the method, and the copy in TCRdb shows in-frame clones only, minus some. In the table there are approximately 120,000 clones, roughly 80% of which are singletons. The sample consisted of PBMCs. These receptors originate from a man aged 25-40 years in good health and CMV-seropositive.

This clone came up once. The J gene is TRBJ2-7, the V gene TRBV5-6, with 7 bases identical to TRBD1. Germline loops: CDR1 SGHDT, CDR2 YYEEEE. The CDR3 sequence is 15 residues long. Trimming at V came to 2 bases and at J to 1 base, leaving 6 bases not matched to a gene. CDR3 amino acids: CASSFAGGESYEQYF. Written as DNA, the CDR3 is TGTGCCAGCAGCTTCGCAGGGGGAGAGTCCTACGAGCAGTACTTC.

The V and J genes are TRBV6-6 and TRBJ2-2, with 8 bases identical to TRBD1. J gave up 4 bases and V 6 bases, and 4 bases lay outside the gene matches. Per germline, CDR1 MNHNY and CDR2 SVGAGI (reference sequence). This CDR3 is 14 amino acids long. The DNA of the CDR3 is TGTGCCAGCAGCGACAGGGGAGGCACCGGGGAGCTGTTTTTT. This translates into CASSDRGGTGELFF.

This clone occurred once. V is TRBV6-5 and J is TRBJ1-1, with 7 positions matching TRBD1. This CDR3 has 15 residues. The germline V gene has CDR1 MNHEY and CDR2 SVGAGI. The V gene end was trimmed by 4 bases and the J gene end by 5 bases; junction bases not matched to a gene: 10. CDR3 region: CASSSLDRINTEAFF. CDR3 nucleotides: TGTGCCAGCAGTTCCCTGGACAGGATCAATACTGAAGCTTTCTTT.